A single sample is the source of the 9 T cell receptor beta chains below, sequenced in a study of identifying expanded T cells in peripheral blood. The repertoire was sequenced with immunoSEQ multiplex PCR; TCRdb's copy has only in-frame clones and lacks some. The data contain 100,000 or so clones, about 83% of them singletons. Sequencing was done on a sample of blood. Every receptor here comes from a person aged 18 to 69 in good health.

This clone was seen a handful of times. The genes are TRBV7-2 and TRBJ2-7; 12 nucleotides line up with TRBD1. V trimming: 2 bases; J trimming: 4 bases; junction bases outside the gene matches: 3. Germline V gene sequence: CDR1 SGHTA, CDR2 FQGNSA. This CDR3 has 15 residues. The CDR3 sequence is CASSLPGQGAYEQYF. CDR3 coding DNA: TGTGCCAGCAGCTTACCGGGACAGGGGGCGTACGAGCAGTACTTC.

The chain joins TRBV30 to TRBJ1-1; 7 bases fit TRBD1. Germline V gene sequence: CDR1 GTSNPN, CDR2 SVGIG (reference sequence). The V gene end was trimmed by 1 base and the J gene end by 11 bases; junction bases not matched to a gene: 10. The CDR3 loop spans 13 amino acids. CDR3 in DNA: TGTGCCTGGAGTGCAGGGACAGATGTGAGTGCTTTCTTT. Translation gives CAWSAGTDVSAFF.

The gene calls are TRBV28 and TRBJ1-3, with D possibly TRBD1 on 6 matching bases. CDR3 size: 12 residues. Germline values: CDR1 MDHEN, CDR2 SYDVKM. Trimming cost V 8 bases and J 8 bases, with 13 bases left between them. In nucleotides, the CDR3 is TGTGCCAGCCCCAAGCGGGGGCACACCATATATTTT. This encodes CASPKRGHTIYF. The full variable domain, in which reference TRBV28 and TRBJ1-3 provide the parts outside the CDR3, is DVKVTQSSRYLVKRTGEKVFLECVQDMDHENMFWYRQDPGLGLRLIYFSYDVKMKEKGDIPEGYSVSREKKERFSLILESASTNQTSMYLCASPKRGHTIYFGEGSWLTVV.

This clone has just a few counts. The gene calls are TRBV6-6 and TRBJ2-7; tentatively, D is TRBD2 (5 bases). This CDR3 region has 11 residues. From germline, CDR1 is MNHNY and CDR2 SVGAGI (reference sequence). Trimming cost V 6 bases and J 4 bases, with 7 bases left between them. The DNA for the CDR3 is TGTGCCAGCAGACGGGGATACGAGCAGTACTTC. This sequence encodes CASRRGYEQYF.

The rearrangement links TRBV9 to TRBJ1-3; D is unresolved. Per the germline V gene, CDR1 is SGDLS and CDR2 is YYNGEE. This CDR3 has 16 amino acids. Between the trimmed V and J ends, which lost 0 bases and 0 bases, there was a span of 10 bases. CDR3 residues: CASSVGGDLSGNTIYF. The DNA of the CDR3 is TGTGCCAGCAGCGTAGGTGGGGATCTCTCTGGAAACACCATATATTTT. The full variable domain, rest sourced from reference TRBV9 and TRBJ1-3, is DSGVTQTPKHLITATGQRVTLRCSPRSGDLSVYWYQQSLDQGLQFLIQYYNGEERAKGNILERFSAQQFPDLHSELNLSSLELGDSALYFCASSVGGDLSGNTIYFGEGSWLTVV.

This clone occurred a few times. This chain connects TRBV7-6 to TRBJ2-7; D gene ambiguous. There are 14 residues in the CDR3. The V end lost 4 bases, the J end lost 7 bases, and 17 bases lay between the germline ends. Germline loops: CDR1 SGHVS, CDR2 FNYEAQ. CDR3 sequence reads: CASSSSPTAEEQYF. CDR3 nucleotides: TGTGCCAGCAGCTCGAGTCCTACAGCCGAGGAGCAGTACTTC.

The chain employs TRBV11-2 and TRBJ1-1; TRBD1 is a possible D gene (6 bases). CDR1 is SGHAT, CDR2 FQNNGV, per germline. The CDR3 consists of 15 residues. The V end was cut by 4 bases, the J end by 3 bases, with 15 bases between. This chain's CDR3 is CASSSRTAWDTEAFF. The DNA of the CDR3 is TGTGCCAGCAGCTCTAGGACAGCTTGGGACACTGAAGCTTTCTTT.

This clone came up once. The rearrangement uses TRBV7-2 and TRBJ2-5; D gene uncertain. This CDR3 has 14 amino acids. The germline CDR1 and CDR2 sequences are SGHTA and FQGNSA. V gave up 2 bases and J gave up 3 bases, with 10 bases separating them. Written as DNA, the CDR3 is TGTGCCAGCAGCTTAATGTCAGGCGAAGAGACCCAGTACTTC. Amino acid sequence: CASSLMSGEETQYF. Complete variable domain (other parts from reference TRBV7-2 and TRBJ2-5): GAGVSQSPSNKVTEKGKDVELRCDPISGHTALYWYRQSLGQGLEFLIYFQGNSAPDKSGLPSDRFSAERTGGSVSTLTIQRTQQEDSAVYLCASSLMSGEETQYFGPGTRLLVL.

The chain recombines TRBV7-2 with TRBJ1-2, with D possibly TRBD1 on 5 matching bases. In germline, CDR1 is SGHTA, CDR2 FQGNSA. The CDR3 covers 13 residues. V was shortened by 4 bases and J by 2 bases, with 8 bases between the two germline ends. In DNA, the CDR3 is TGTGCCAGCAGCTCGGACACCAACTATGGCTACACCTTC. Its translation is CASSSDTNYGYTF.